The present entry profiles one TCR beta chain with its context. This clonotype was detected many times. Its cognate antigen has yet to be identified. The record has no base qualities; no much larger clone is one base away. Libraries were constructed by PCR. The reads were generated on an Illumina HiSeq 2500. To normalize quantification of the TCRbeta repertoire, the TCR libraries were built with molecular barcoding that relied on unique molecular identifiers. TCRdb reran the public reads through fastp at Q25 and MiXCR, keeping productive beta chains. Each entry merges the rows of one CDR3 protein and shows their most common DNA and genes. In this sample the table shows 480,000 or so distinct CDR3 sequences, about 10% of which occur a single time. The ten biggest clones cover just over 2% of the sample. This sample stems from a study of T-cell reconstitution after alpha-beta-depleted transplantation in children (dated by TCRdb to 2015 to 2016). Looking at the study overall: The study quantitatively tracked T-cell immune reconstitution after TCRalphabeta/CD19-depleted allogeneic hematopoietic cell transplantation in children using TCR repertoire profiling.

The treatment or condition label corresponds to: allogeneic hematopoietic cell transplantation with graft depleted of TCRalphabeta T cells and CD19 B cells. Transplant recipients were children who received TCRalphabeta/CD19-depleted allogeneic hematopoietic cell grafts. The germline V gene supplies CDR1 MDHEN and CDR2 SYDVKM. The CDR3 numbers 14 residues from cysteine through phenylalanine. Left in the record is the CDR3 DNA by itself, 42 bases read in frame from the first base. The trim is 3 bases for V and 2 bases for J, with a gap of 11 bases between the germline ends. What the authors observed across the whole study: Over subsequent months, a decline in hyperexpanded clone frequencies was noted, and after one year, T-cell counts and TCRbeta diversity were mostly ascribed to newly produced T cells. The apparently early alphabetaT-cell count recovery about two months after transplant was reportedly dependent on only several hundred rapidly expanded clones derived from non-depleted graft cells. In some patients, the high TCRbeta diversity seen at day 60 was put down to recipient T cells and intrathymic progenitors that had survived conditioning.

Material: PBMCs, obtained before TCRalphabeta/CD19-depleted stem cell transplant. Recombination joined TRBV28 with TRBJ2-7, with no D gene named confidently. This clonotype was sampled from a child aged 2-9 years with inherited bone marrow failure, due to receive a stem cell transplant. CDR3 region: CASSFLQPAYEQYF. The DNA is as follows: TGTGCCAGCAGTTTCTTACAGCCGGCCTACGAGCAGTACTTC.